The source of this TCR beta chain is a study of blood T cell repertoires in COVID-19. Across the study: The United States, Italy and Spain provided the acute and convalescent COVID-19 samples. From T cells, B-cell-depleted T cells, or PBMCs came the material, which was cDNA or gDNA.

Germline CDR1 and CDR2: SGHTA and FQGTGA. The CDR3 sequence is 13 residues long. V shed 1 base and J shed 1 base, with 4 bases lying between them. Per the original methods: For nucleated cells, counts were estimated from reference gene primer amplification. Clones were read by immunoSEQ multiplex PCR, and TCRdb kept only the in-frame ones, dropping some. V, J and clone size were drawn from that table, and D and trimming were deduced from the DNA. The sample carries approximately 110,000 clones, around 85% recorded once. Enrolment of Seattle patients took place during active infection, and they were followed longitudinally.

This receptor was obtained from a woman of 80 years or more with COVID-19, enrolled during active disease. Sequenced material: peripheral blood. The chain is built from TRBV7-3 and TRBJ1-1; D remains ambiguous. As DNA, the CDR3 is TGTGCCAGCAGCTTAAACACGAACACTGAAGCTTTCTTT. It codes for CASSLNTNTEAFF.